This TCR beta chain was documented in a study of beta chain features in type 1 diabetes. All of the isolated RNA was reverse transcribed, so expressed TCRB transcripts were sequenced. Libraries were prepared by immunoSEQ multiplex PCR; TCRdb keeps only in-frame clonotypes and omits some of them. There are nearly 350,000 clones in the sample; 7% to 9% occur only once, and 0.44% lies in the top ten. Germline V CDR1 and CDR2: LNHDA, SQIVND (reference sequence). The CDR3 spans 14 residues. The V gene is TRBV19, the J gene TRBJ2-5; D is possibly TRBD1 (5 bases). The end of the DNA is better explained by TRBJ2-7, so the J call may be wrong. The specimen was central memory CD4+ T cells from blood. The clonotype originates from a woman under 30 in good health. The DNA for the CDR3 is TGTGCCAGTAGGGATGGAGACAGCTCCTACGAGCAGTACTTC. Protein: CASRDGDSSYEQYF.